This passage covers 31 T cell receptor beta chains from one sample sequenced in a study of low-dose radiotherapy and immunotherapy resistance in tumors. TCR amplification ran about 20 PCR cycles using constant-region and V-primer adapter primers. TCRdb re-analysed the reads in MiXCR, keeping a single row per CDR3 protein. In the table there are roughly 52,000 distinct CDR3 sequences, around a third of which are singletons. Time point described: after trial treatment. Treatment denoted: LDRT plus nivolumab, ipilimumab, low-dose cyclophosphamide and aspirin (RACIN trial). Sequenced material: PBMCs, taken after low-dose radiotherapy plus immunotherapy. The source of these receptors is a male donor with rectosigmoid adenocarcinoma.

The chain carries TRBV6-5 and TRBJ1-1; D gene unclear. Trimming removed 5 bases from V and 6 bases from J, with 19 bases in between. CDR1 MNHEY and CDR2 SVGAGI come from the germline V gene. The CDR3 loop spans 15 amino acids. The CDR3 spells CASSRPARAGAEAFF. CDR3 DNA: TGTGCCAGCAGTAGGCCTGCAAGGGCTGGGGCTGAAGCTTTCTTT.

This clonotype was seen ten or more times. The J gene is TRBJ1-2, the V gene TRBV12-3 or TRBV12-4; D gene uncertain. The CDR3 is 14 residues long. The V end lost 6 bases, the J end lost 5 bases, and 16 bases lay between the germline ends. The CDR3 reads CASSPFRVGYGYTF. The CDR3 nucleotides read TGTGCCAGCAGCCCTTTTAGGGTCGGGTATGGCTACACCTTC.

With respect to this clonotype: A far more abundant clone sits one base away, making this likely a read error. The chain is built from TRBV6-2 or TRBV6-3 and TRBJ2-1; 7 bases agree with TRBD1. This CDR3 contains 14 residues. In germline, CDR1 is MNHEY, CDR2 SVGEGT. V dropped 4 bases and J dropped 10; count of bases not matched to a gene: 10. CDR3 DNA sequence: TGTGCCAGCAGTTTACGACAGGGCCTCTACGAGCAGTTCTTC. Translation: CASSLRQGLYEQFF.

V usage is TRBV28 and J usage is TRBJ1-1, with 7 positions matching TRBD1. J was trimmed by 4 bases and V by 9 bases; bases with no gene match: 11. Germline V gene data show CDR1 as MDHEN and CDR2 as SYDVKM. The CDR3 is 14 residues long. The CDR3 nucleotides are TGTGCCAGTAGGCGGACAGGAACAGGCACTGAAGCTTTCTTT. It yields the protein CASRRTGTGTEAFF.

Points on this clonotype: With a far larger clone one base away, a read error is the likely cause. This chain uses TRBV5-1 with TRBJ2-7; D possibly corresponds to TRBD2 (6 bases). CDR1 and CDR2 from the germline V gene are SGHRS and YFSETQ. CDR3 size: 13 residues. The CDR3 DNA is TGTACCAGCAGCTGGGACTTCACCCGCGAGCAGTACTTC. Its protein is CTSSWDFTREQYF.

This chain uses TRBV18 with TRBJ2-1; D might be TRBD1 (6 bases). The V end lost 3 bases, the J end lost 6 bases, and 12 bases lay between the germline ends. The length of the CDR3 is 14 residues. Germline V gives CDR1 KGHSH, CDR2 LQKENI. The CDR3 DNA follows: TGTGCCAGCTCACCTGGACGACAGGTCAATGAGCAGTTCTTC. Its translation: CASSPGRQVNEQFF.

This clonotype came up many times. The genes are TRBV10-2 and TRBJ1-5; D is unresolved. The germline V gene encodes CDR1 WSHSY and CDR2 SAAADI. Trimming stripped 0 bases from V and 4 bases from J, with 7 bases between. The CDR3 spans 14 residues. The chain's CDR3 is CASSESGLNQPQHF. DNA of the CDR3: TGCGCCAGCAGTGAGTCGGGATTGAATCAGCCCCAGCATTTT.

In this sample, this clonotype turned up many times. The V gene is TRBV4-1, the J gene TRBJ2-4; 9 nucleotides line up with TRBD2. CDR3 length: 16 residues. Germline V CDR1 and CDR2: MGHRA, YSYEKL. The V gene end was trimmed by 4 bases and the J gene end by 8 bases; junction bases not matched to a gene: 12. CDR3: CASSLRPAAGGDIQYF. The CDR3 nucleotides read TGCGCCAGCAGCCTCCGTCCCGCCGCGGGAGGGGACATTCAGTACTTC.

This clonotype was seen many times. This sequence joins TRBV2 and TRBJ2-5; D assignment may be TRBD1 or TRBD2 (5 bases each). Germline assignment: CDR1 SNHLY and CDR2 FYNNEI. V was cut by 1 base and J by 1 base, with 10 bases left in between. The CDR3 is 15 residues long. The CDR3: CASSEGGYFQETQYF. The DNA of the CDR3 is TGTGCCAGCAGTGAAGGGGGGTACTTCCAAGAGACCCAGTACTTC. The variable domain in full, with the rest retrieved from reference TRBV2 and TRBJ2-5, is EPEVTQTPSHQVTQMGQEVILRCVPISNHLYFYWYRQILGQKVEFLVSFYNNEISEKSEIFDDQFSVERPDGSNFTLKIRSTKLEDSAMYFCASSEGGYFQETQYFGPGTRLLVL.

This sequence joins TRBV10-3 and TRBJ2-7; the D gene is possibly TRBD1 (6 bases). Trimming removed 4 bases from V and 2 bases from J, with 15 bases in between. The CDR3 runs to 15 residues. Germline V gives CDR1 ENHRY, CDR2 SYGVKD. The CDR3 loop reads CAISGRQGTTYEQYF. The CDR3 DNA reads TGTGCCATCAGTGGAAGGCAGGGGACGACCTACGAGCAGTACTTC.

V gene TRBV19 combines with J gene TRBJ1-2; weak D call: TRBD1 (5 bases). Germline CDR1 is LNHDA and CDR2 is SQIVND (reference sequence). Deletions cut 4 bases from V and 5 bases from J, with 11 bases between. This CDR3 is built from 13 residues. The CDR3 nucleotides read TGTGCCAGTAGTAGAGGGGCCCAATATGGCTACACCTTC. It translates to CASSRGAQYGYTF.

This clonotype was observed at least ten times. The V call is TRBV29-1, the J call TRBJ2-3, with D possibly TRBD2 on 6 matching bases. In germline, CDR1 is SQVTM, CDR2 ANQGSEA. The V gene lost 7 bases and the J gene lost 5 bases, with 19 bases spanning the gap. This CDR3 is built from 14 residues. The CDR3 DNA is TGCAGCGCGTCTAACCTAGCGAATGGAGATACGCAGTATTTT. It codes for CSASNLANGDTQYF.

CDR3 sequence reads: CASRQPVGHLRGNIQYF. The CDR3 DNA follows: TGTGCCAGCAGGCAACCTGTGGGACACCTCAGGGGGAACATTCAGTACTTC. The chain couples TRBV28 to TRBJ2-4, with 7 nucleotides matching TRBD1. Trimming removed 6 bases from V and 7 bases from J; junction bases left unmatched: 18. This CDR3 has 17 residues. The germline V gene encodes CDR1 MDHEN and CDR2 SYDVKM.

The sample holds many counts of this clonotype. The chain couples TRBV9 to TRBJ2-1; the match to TRBD1 covers 7 bases. Germline CDR1 and CDR2: SGDLS and YYNGEE. The CDR3 totals 13 residues. The V segment lost 3 bases and the J segment 5 bases; nucleotides outside the gene matches: 2. The CDR3 spells CASSAGTDNEQFF. As DNA, the CDR3 is TGTGCCAGCAGCGCCGGGACAGACAATGAGCAGTTCTTC.

Worth noting for this clonotype: One base separates it from a far larger clone, so it is likely a read error. The chain uses TRBV7-7 and TRBJ2-5; D ambiguous. Germline V gives CDR1 SSHAT, CDR2 FNYEAQ (reference sequence). The CDR3 extends over 13 amino acids. The CDR3 DNA is TGTGCTAGCAGCTTGCAAGGAAACAATGAGCAGTACTTC. It is translated as CASSLQGNNEQYF. The whole variable domain, remainder taken from reference TRBV7-7 and TRBJ2-5, is GAGVSQSPRYKVTKRGQDVTLRCDPISSHATLYWYQQALGQGPEFLTYFNYEAQPDKSGLPSDRFSAERPEGSISTLTIQRTEQRDSAMYRCASSLQGNNEQYFGPGTRLLVL.

This clonotype was recorded a few times. This sequence joins TRBV5-1 and TRBJ2-3, with 8 bases that match TRBD2. After removal of 4 bases from V and 2 bases from J, the junction contained 12 bases not matched to a gene. The CDR3 runs 17 residues. Germline V gene data show CDR1 as SGHRS and CDR2 as YFSETQ. The CDR3 sequence is CASSPSLRGGDTDTQYF. For the CDR3, the DNA is TGCGCCAGCAGCCCTTCCCTCCGGGGGGGCGACACAGATACGCAGTATTTT.

This clonotype was detected only once. This chain joins TRBV7-9 and TRBJ2-1; 12 bases agree with TRBD2. The junction had 14 bases not matched to a gene; V was cut back by 4 bases and J by 1 base. This CDR3 is 20 amino acids long. The germline V gene encodes CDR1 SEHNR and CDR2 FQNEAQ (reference sequence). Written as DNA, the CDR3 is TGTGCCAGCAGCTCTGGGGGGCTAGCGGGAGGGCCGATTTCCTACAATGAGCAGTTCTTC. Translated, it gives CASSSGGLAGGPISYNEQFF. Full variable domain (outside the CDR3, taken from reference TRBV7-9 and TRBJ2-1): DTGVSQNPRHKITKRGQNVTFRCDPISEHNRLYWYRQTLGQGPEFLTYFQNEAQLEKSRLLSDRFSAERPKGSFSTLEIQRTEQGDSAMYLCASSSGGLAGGPISYNEQFFGPGTRLTVL.

The chain has TRBV6-2 or TRBV6-3 and TRBJ2-7; D is undetermined. CDR1 and CDR2 from the germline V gene are MNHEY and SVGEGT. V lost 0 bases to trimming and J lost 3 bases, with 6 bases between them. CDR3 length: 13 amino acids. The CDR3 DNA follows: TGTGCCAGCAGTTACTCGACGGTCTACGAGCAGTACTTC. Its protein is CASSYSTVYEQYF.

Concerning this clonotype itself: A much larger clone lies a single base off, so this may be a read error. The V call is TRBV6-2 or TRBV6-3, the J call TRBJ2-7; TRBD1 matches 8 bases. V dropped 4 bases and J dropped 2; count of bases not matched to a gene: 4. Germline CDR1 is MNHEY and CDR2 is SVGEGT. This CDR3 has 14 amino acids. The CDR3 DNA is TGTGCCAGCAGTTCCGCACAGGGGGCCTACGAGCAGTACTTC. Its translation is CASSSAQGAYEQYF.

The V call is TRBV12-3 or TRBV12-4, the J call TRBJ2-5; TRBD1 agrees at 7 bases. CDR3 length: 15 amino acids. The junction had 4 bases not matched to a gene; V was cut back by 2 bases and J by 1 base. CDR3 sequence reads: CASSLLSGGQETQYF. The CDR3 DNA reads TGTGCCAGCAGTTTACTATCAGGGGGCCAAGAGACCCAGTACTTC.

This clonotype was detected ten times or more. The V call is TRBV13, the J call TRBJ2-6, with D perhaps matching TRBD1 (6 bases). This CDR3 contains 15 residues. Per germline, CDR1 PRHDT and CDR2 FYEKMQ (reference sequence). V shed 2 bases and J shed 3 bases, with 8 bases lying between them. The CDR3 nucleotides are TGTGCCAGCAGCTTAAGGGGGAATGGGGCCAACGTCCTGACTTTC. Encoded protein: CASSLRGNGANVLTF.

This clonotype was found a few times. The rearrangement uses TRBV7-8 and TRBJ2-1; 9 nucleotides agree with TRBD2. J lost 8 bases, V lost 1 base, and 3 bases had no gene match. The CDR3 runs 14 residues. Germline V lookup: CDR1 SGHVS, CDR2 FQNEAQ. The CDR3 is CASSLGSGSYEQFF. The CDR3 DNA reads as TGTGCCAGCAGCTTAGGTAGCGGGAGCTATGAGCAGTTCTTC.

This clonotype has at least ten counts. The chain recombines TRBV11-2 with TRBJ2-5; D gene uncertain. Germline V gene sequence: CDR1 SGHAT, CDR2 FQNNGV. This CDR3 is built from 16 residues. The ends were cut back, 2 bases at V and 2 bases at J, with 15 bases in the middle. DNA for the CDR3: TGTGCCAGCAGCTTACGAGCCTCAGGTTTACAAGAGACCCAGTACTTC. This codes for CASSLRASGLQETQYF.

This clonotype was counted once. The V and J genes are TRBV3-1 and TRBJ1-1; D remains unclear. Per germline, CDR1 LGHDT and CDR2 YNNKEL (reference sequence). V was pared by 0 bases and J by 1 base, with 3 bases between. The CDR3 totals 13 residues. The CDR3 loop is CASSQERNTEAFF. CDR3 DNA sequence: TGTGCCAGCAGCCAAGAGAGGAACACTGAAGCTTTCTTT.

There are many counts of this clonotype. The gene calls are TRBV5-1 and TRBJ2-2; 8 nucleotides line up with TRBD1. V lost 3 bases and J lost 7; bases outside the gene matches: 8. Looked up from germline, CDR1 is SGHRS and CDR2 is YFSETQ. This CDR3 has 15 residues. In nucleotides, the CDR3 is TGCGCCAGCAGCTCACGGACAGGGTCTGGCGGGGAGCTGTTTTTT. Its translation: CASSSRTGSGGELFF.

The chain links TRBV12-3 or TRBV12-4 to TRBJ1-1; maybe TRBD1 (5 bases). The CDR3 spans 14 residues. Trimming left V 2 bases short and J 1 base short, with 8 bases between. Here the CDR3 reads CASSLRGGNTEAFF. CDR3 DNA: TGTGCCAGCAGTTTAAGGGGCGGGAACACTGAAGCTTTCTTT.

This clonotype was seen at least ten times. The gene calls are TRBV27 and TRBJ2-7; maybe TRBD2 (7 bases). The germline CDR1 and CDR2 sequences are MNHEY and SMNVEV (reference sequence). Trimming took off 3 bases at V and 2 bases at J, with 11 bases between the two ends. This CDR3 contains 14 residues. CDR3 sequence reads: CASSFGGPPYEQYF. The CDR3 DNA reads as TGTGCCAGCAGTTTCGGGGGGCCCCCCTACGAGCAGTACTTC.

This clonotype occurred many times. The V and J genes are TRBV20-1 and TRBJ1-6; 10 bases line up with TRBD1. Trimming removed 4 bases from V and 8 bases from J; junction bases left unmatched: 2. CDR3 length equals 13 residues. Germline CDR1 reads DFQATT; CDR2 reads SNEGSKA (reference sequence). The CDR3 reads CSAKGQGDSPLHF. DNA for the CDR3: TGCAGTGCTAAAGGACAGGGGGATTCACCCCTCCACTTT.

This clonotype was counted many times. CDR3 residues: CASSSWTGQETQYF. CDR3 nucleotide sequence: TGTGCCAGCAGTTCTTGGACGGGACAAGAGACCCAGTACTTC. The gene calls are TRBV28 and TRBJ2-5, with D perhaps TRBD2 (5 bases). The V gene's germline CDR1 is MDHEN and CDR2 SYDVKM. The CDR3 length is 14 residues. Deletions cut 4 bases from V and 2 bases from J, with 11 bases between. Looking up the rest from reference TRBV28 and TRBJ2-5 gives the full variable domain: DVKVTQSSRYLVKRTGEKVFLECVQDMDHENMFWYRQDPGLGLRLIYFSYDVKMKEKGDIPEGYSVSREKKERFSLILESASTNQTSMYLCASSSWTGQETQYFGPGTRLLVL.

This chain joins TRBV19 and TRBJ2-1, with D possibly TRBD2 on 5 matching bases. The CDR3 contains 15 residues. V lost 3 bases, J lost 1 base, and 10 bases lay in between. The germline gives CDR1 LNHDA, CDR2 SQIVND (reference sequence). CDR3 sequence reads: CASSIPGRSYNEQFF. Written as DNA, the CDR3 is TGTGCCAGTAGTATTCCGGGAAGGTCCTACAATGAGCAGTTCTTC. Complete variable domain (other parts from reference TRBV19 and TRBJ2-1): DGGITQSPKYLFRKEGQNVTLSCEQNLNHDAMYWYRQDPGQGLRLIYYSQIVNDFQKGDIAEGYSVSREKKESFPLTVTSAQKNPTAFYLCASSIPGRSYNEQFFGPGTRLTVL.

At least ten counts were recorded for this clonotype. V and J are TRBV27 and TRBJ2-1, with 16 positions matching TRBD2. Germline values: CDR1 MNHEY, CDR2 SMNVEV (reference sequence). The CDR3 runs to 17 residues. With 7 bases clipped from V and 9 bases from J, the junction kept 12 bases outside the gene matches. The CDR3 is CASIGTSGGAGFIEQFF. The CDR3 DNA reads as TGTGCCAGCATCGGGACTAGCGGGGGGGCGGGGTTTATTGAGCAGTTCTTC.